This T cell receptor beta chain was captured in a study of Tregs in tolerant kidney transplant recipients (dated by TCRdb to the late 2010s). Context from the whole study: The transplants used related donors along with nonmyeloablative bone marrow transplantation, and in the human trials mixed chimerism was transient. TCRbeta sequencing was used in the study to identify donor-specific regulatory T cells before combined kidney and bone marrow transplantation, and the identified cells were then tracked after transplant. Study-wide findings and limitations: The study was limited by small patient numbers, and the findings need validation in larger populations and under other immunosuppression protocols. In tolerant patients, the expansion of donor-specific Tregs was greater than global Treg expansion, suggesting that the expansion was antigen-driven rather than nonspecific. For some patients the PCR primers changed over time, which made it impossible to compare the samples from those patients at the nucleotide level. Biological reproducibility was not examined directly, but technical replication error appeared to be minimal. Expanding Tregs with activated donor B cells appeared to identify the most biologically relevant and donor-specific TCRbeta repertoire.

Here V drops 5 bases and J drops 1 base, and the junction holds 3 bases not matched to any gene. The CDR1 and CDR2 encoded by the germline V gene are SGDLS and YYNGEE. The CDR3, from cysteine to phenylalanine, totals 14 residues. Only CDR3 DNA remains: 42 bases, in frame from the first base. The label giving this sample's time point can be read as: blood sample drawn before combined kidney and bone marrow transplant. Thawed PBMCs were FACS-sorted into unstimulated Tregs (CD4+CD25+CD127-), CD4+ non-Tregs (CD4+CD25-), CD4 cells and CD8 cells. Patients were several combined kidney and bone marrow transplant recipients from the ITN036ST trial, and only these trial subjects had samples available. Healthy control blood was processed by Ficoll density gradient to PBMCs and cryopreserved; patient PBMCs were collected before and after transplant. The count of this clone is one. There is no known antigen for this receptor. No base quality information exists; no much larger clone differs at one position.

Genomic DNA was extracted from sorted cells with the QIAGEN DNeasy Blood and Tissue Kit for TCRbeta CDR3 sequencing. High-throughput TCRbeta CDR3 sequencing was carried out commercially through immunoSEQ, with PCR amplification with bias correction and internal controls included. Per the original workflow: Unique productive TCRbeta sequences were defined by CDR3 nucleotide sequence where primers matched, and otherwise by CDR3 amino acid sequence together with Vbeta and Jbeta genes. To correct for sorting error, sequences found in more than one sorted population at a frequency ratio of 2:1 or less were discarded, and the remaining shared sequences were assigned to the population with the higher frequency. Donor-reactive sequences were defined as at least 5-fold expanded in CFSE-low cells versus unstimulated cells, with frequency of at least 0.01% in CFSE-low cells. Jensen-Shannon divergence calculated on the top 100 TCRbeta sequences ranked by frequency was used to measure repertoire divergence. For any sample with multiple sequencing runs, sorting error was corrected in each run separately before the runs were pooled. Here the immuneACCESS table is served through TCRdb, limited to in-frame sequences with V and J called. Missing clones are a known gap in these copies; in checked studies unresolved V genes cover under half, and the rest lacks a known reason. D and trimming come from the DNA, and the V and J calls and clone size come from that table. The sample data list 100,000 to 120,000 clones, and around 89% of these were observed just once. Around 0.35% of the sample comes from the top ten.

Source: CD4+ T cells from blood, taken before the transplant. The V and J segments used are TRBV9 and TRBJ2-3; 8 bases in between match TRBD2. The TCR comes from a human donor who received a combined kidney and bone marrow transplant. The CDR3 amino acid sequence is: CASSSAGGTDTQYF. The DNA sequence reads TGTGCCAGCAGTTCAGCGGGAGGCACAGATACGCAGTATTTT.